This TCR beta chain originates from a study of a mutant IDH1 vaccine in newly diagnosed glioma. Looking at the study overall: Patients previously underwent radiotherapy, temozolomide, or both, and most underwent both.

CDR1 and CDR2 (germline): SGHTA, FQGTGA. This CDR3 has 13 residues. The V end was cut by 1 base, the J end by 6 bases, with 9 bases between. A remark on this clone: Antigen: not known.

Profiled with immunoSEQ multiplex PCR; TCRdb holds only in-frame clones, not every one. The sample yields roughly 46,000 clones, more than 80% seen once. Time point noted: baseline, week 1 (first vaccination visit). Documented treatment: pre-vaccination baseline after standard-of-care therapy. Regarding the study as a whole: Among all patients, vaccine-induced immune responses occurred in 85% to 95%.

V gene TRBV7-3 combines with J gene TRBJ1-2; a weak D match, TRBD1 (6 bases). This TCR came from a man aged 40-50 years with glioma. The material was PBMCs, obtained from a glioma patient treated with radiotherapy, temozolomide or both. The CDR3 sequence is CASSLKGGHGYTF. DNA for the CDR3: TGTGCCAGCAGCTTAAAAGGGGGGCATGGCTACACCTTC.